This entry features one T cell receptor beta chain sequence. The data originate from a study of OX40 agonist ivuxolimab in advanced cancers. Study details: Males comprised 75% to 90% of the group, whose mean age was about 61 years (range roughly 20 to 90).

In germline, CDR1 is SGHTA, CDR2 FQGTGA. The CDR3 runs 13 residues. With 4 bases removed from V and 6 bases from J, the gap between germline ends came to 11 bases. Data came from immunoSEQ multiplex PCR; TCRdb stores just in-frame clones and leaves some out. This sample yields tens of thousands of clones, of which nearly 95% are seen a single time; about 6.6% belongs to the top ten. The study sampled blood at baseline, cycle 4 day 1, and cycle 7 day 1. The rearrangement joins TRBV7-3 to TRBJ2-3, with D hard to call. The sequencing used CD4+ or CD8+ T cells sorted from blood, collected in a trial of the OX40 agonist ivuxolimab. The TCR sequence derives from an adult with an advanced solid tumor such as melanoma, head and neck, liver or kidney cancer. This chain's CDR3 is CASSSGTFDTQYF. In DNA, the CDR3 is TGTGCCAGCAGCTCCGGTACGTTCGATACGCAGTATTTT.